The sequence of this T cell receptor beta chain was determined in a study of T cell changes during pregnancy in multiple sclerosis. The CDR3 spans 15 residues. From germline, CDR1 is SGHRS and CDR2 YFSETQ. The ends were cut back, 2 bases at V and 6 bases at J, with 14 bases in the middle. Assay used: immunoSEQ multiplex PCR; TCRdb lists only in-frame clones, some missing. The profile shows roughly 45,000 clones, around 92% of them singletons. The chain uses TRBV5-1 and TRBJ2-2; the D gene is possibly TRBD2 (6 bases). The source of this sequence is a female donor with multiple sclerosis, enrolled in a pregnancy study. This sample comprised CD8+ T cells from peripheral blood mononuclear cells, obtained after pregnancy. CDR3 amino acids: CASSFLREQSGELFF. DNA of the CDR3: TGCGCCAGCAGCTTTTTACGGGAGCAGTCCGGGGAGCTGTTTTTT.